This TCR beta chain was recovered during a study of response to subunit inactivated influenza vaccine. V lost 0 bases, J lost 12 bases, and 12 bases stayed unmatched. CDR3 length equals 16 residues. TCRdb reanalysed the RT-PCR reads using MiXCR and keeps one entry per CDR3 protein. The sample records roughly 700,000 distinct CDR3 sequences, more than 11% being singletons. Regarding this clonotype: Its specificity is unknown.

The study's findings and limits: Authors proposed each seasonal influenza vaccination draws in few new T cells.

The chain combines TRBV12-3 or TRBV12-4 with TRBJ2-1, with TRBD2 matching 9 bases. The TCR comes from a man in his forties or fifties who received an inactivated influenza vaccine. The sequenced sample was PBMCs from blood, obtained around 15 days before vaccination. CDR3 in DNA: TGTGCCAGCAGTTTAGCCCCCGCGGGGGGGATATTTGGGCAGTTCTTC. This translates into CASSLAPAGGIFGQFF.